The next 14 T cell receptor beta chains were all read from a single sample in a study of spatial heterogeneity in lung cancer. Noted time point: sample taken at primary tumor resection. From tumor, nontumor lung or frozen PBMC, whole RNA was taken unsorted for sequencing. A single record per CDR3 protein comes from TCRdb applying MiXCR to the 5' RACE reads. The table shows thousands of distinct CDR3 sequences, with less than 5% occurring only once. The source was PBMCs, collected at surgery. The receptors were gathered from a male donor with early-stage non-small cell lung cancer.

This clonotype was seen many times. Because this beta chain is a stray read in a library intended to capture alpha chains, its abundance should not be given much weight. This chain connects TRBV28 to TRBJ2-5; TRBD2 is a possible D gene (6 bases). The germline V gene encodes CDR1 MDHEN and CDR2 SYDVKM. Deletions cut 2 bases from V and 4 bases from J, with 23 bases between. The CDR3 loop spans 18 amino acids. The CDR3 region has the DNA TGTGCCAGCAGTTTAGGGTCGGAGGTGAGGCGGGGAGGAGAGACCCAGTACTTC. It is translated as CASSLGSEVRRGGETQYF. Variable domain in full (rest from reference TRBV28 and TRBJ2-5): DVKVTQSSRYLVKRTGEKVFLECVQDMDHENMFWYRQDPGLGLRLIYFSYDVKMKEKGDIPEGYSVSREKKERFSLILESASTNQTSMYLCASSLGSEVRRGGETQYFGPGTRLLVL.

In its sample, this clonotype is medium-sized. This beta chain is an unintended read in a library built for alpha chains; its size means little. V usage is TRBV29-1 and J usage is TRBJ2-1; D might be TRBD1 (5 bases). Per the germline V gene, CDR1 is SQVTM and CDR2 is ANQGSEA. With 4 bases removed from V and 7 bases from J, the gap between germline ends came to 14 bases. The length of the CDR3 is 13 residues. The CDR3 region is CSVVLTQGNEQFF. Written as DNA, the CDR3 is TGCAGCGTTGTGTTAACCCAGGGTAATGAGCAGTTCTTC.

Regarding this clonotype: The library was designed around alpha chains, so this beta chain is a stray read whose abundance carries little weight. The V call is TRBV18, the J call TRBJ2-4; no clear D. This CDR3 region has 17 residues. Trimming removed 0 bases from V and 5 bases from J, with 17 bases in between. Germline values: CDR1 KGHSH, CDR2 LQKENI. The DNA for the CDR3 is TGTGCCAGCTCACCACCGGTCGGTTCAGATGATGAAAACATTCAGTACTTC. Translated, it gives CASSPPVGSDDENIQYF. The full variable domain, its missing parts supplied by reference TRBV18 and TRBJ2-4, is NAGVMQNPRHLVRRRGQEARLRCSPMKGHSHVYWYRQLPEEGLKFMVYLQKENIIDESGMPKERFSAEFPKEGPSILRIQQVVRGDSAAYFCASSPPVGSDDENIQYFGAGTRLSVL.

Within the sample, this clonotype is medium-sized. The library was designed around alpha chains, so this beta chain is a stray read whose abundance carries little weight. The rearrangement joins TRBV11-3 to TRBJ2-2, with D hard to call. The V gene's germline CDR1 is SGHNT and CDR2 YENEEA. This CDR3 region has 12 residues. Deletions cut 5 bases from V and 7 bases from J, with 8 bases between. CDR3 sequence (DNA): TGTGCCAGCAGCCGGACCCTCGGGGAGCTGTTTTTT. This sequence encodes CASSRTLGELFF.

This clonotype was counted many times. As an off-target read in a library built for alpha chains, this beta chain has a frequency of little significance. V and J are TRBV20-1 and TRBJ1-1; a weak D match, TRBD1 (5 bases). From germline, CDR1 is DFQATT and CDR2 SNEGSKA (reference sequence). Trimming pared 5 bases from V and 11 bases from J, leaving 18 bases between. The CDR3 consists of 12 residues. This chain's CDR3 is CSASQGDLYAFF. The CDR3 nucleotides are TGCAGTGCTTCGCAGGGAGATTTGTATGCTTTCTTT.

By sample fraction, this clonotype is medium-sized. This beta chain turned up in a library designed for alpha chains; as an off-target read, its abundance says little. The chain employs TRBV4-1 and TRBJ1-1, with D hard to call. Germline V gene sequence: CDR1 MGHRA, CDR2 YSYEKL. The CDR3 covers 15 residues. Between the trimmed V and J ends, which lost 0 bases and 0 bases, there was a span of 8 bases. The CDR3 bases are TGCGCCAGCAGCCAAGAAGTACAGCTGAACACTGAAGCTTTCTTT. This translates into CASSQEVQLNTEAFF.

Points on this clonotype: This beta chain is a stray sequence in a library constructed for alpha chains; its clone size is not meaningful. The rearrangement joins TRBV15 to TRBJ1-3; D ambiguous. Germline V gene data show CDR1 as LNHNV and CDR2 as YYDKDF (reference sequence). CDR3 length: 15 residues. V shed 5 bases and J shed 4 bases, with 15 bases lying between them. The chain's CDR3 is CATSPSTTLGNTIYF. CDR3 coding DNA: TGTGCCACCAGCCCATCAACTACCCTGGGAAACACCATATATTTT. Full variable domain (remainder filled in from reference TRBV15 and TRBJ1-3): DAMVIQNPRYQVTQFGKPVTLSCSQTLNHNVMYWYQQKSSQAPKLLFHYYDKDFNNEADTPDNFQSRRPNTSFCFLDIRSPGLGDTAMYLCATSPSTTLGNTIYFGEGSWLTVV.

This clonotype has just a few counts. Being off target in a library aimed at alpha chains, this beta chain has a size of little meaning. V gene TRBV6-5 combines with J gene TRBJ1-2; D is undetermined. The V end was cut by 8 bases, the J end by 4 bases, with 14 bases between. The CDR3 loop spans 13 amino acids. The germline V gene has CDR1 MNHEY and CDR2 SVGAGI. CDR3 loop: CASRRAGRYGYTF. DNA for the CDR3: TGTGCCAGCCGAAGGGCAGGCCGCTATGGCTACACCTTC.

This clonotype is medium-sized within its sample. This beta chain slipped into a library made for alpha chains as a stray read, so its size is not meaningful. This chain joins TRBV5-1 and TRBJ2-2, with D unclear. Trimming pared 1 base from V and 5 bases from J, leaving 9 bases between. The germline V gene has CDR1 SGHRS and CDR2 YFSETQ. CDR3 size: 14 residues. CDR3 in amino acids: CASSLRQQTGELFF. The CDR3 bases are TGCGCCAGCAGCTTGCGGCAGCAGACCGGGGAGCTGTTTTTT.

This clonotype came up many times. In a library made to pick up alpha chains, this beta chain is a stray read with a size that means little. V is TRBV6-2 or TRBV6-3 and J is TRBJ2-2; 7 nucleotides match TRBD2. There are 14 residues in the CDR3. The V and J ends lost 2 bases and 3 bases, in that order; junction bases with no gene match: 0. CDR1 is MNHEY and CDR2 is SVGEGT in the germline V gene. The CDR3 sequence: CASSYGGDTGELFF. Written as DNA, the CDR3 is TGTGCCAGCAGTTACGGGGGGGACACCGGGGAGCTGTTTTTT.

This clonotype ranks as medium-sized (0.01 to 0.1%). Being off target in a library aimed at alpha chains, this beta chain has a size of little meaning. The V gene is TRBV12-3 or TRBV12-4, the J gene TRBJ1-4; a weak D match, TRBD1 (6 bases). The CDR3 contains 13 residues. V was trimmed by 6 bases and J by 6 bases, leaving 11 bases between them. The CDR3 region is CASSRDTDEKLFF. The CDR3 nucleotides are TGTGCCAGCAGCCGGGACACAGATGAAAAACTGTTTTTT.

In regard to this clonotype: This beta chain is an unintended read in a library built for alpha chains; its size means little. The chain couples TRBV27 to TRBJ1-2, with a tentative D call TRBD1 (5 bases). The CDR3 is made up of 13 amino acids. CDR1 and CDR2 from the germline V gene are MNHEY and SMNVEV (reference sequence). V was clipped by 3 bases and J by 5 bases, with 10 bases between them. The CDR3 nucleotides are TGTGCCAGCAGTTTTATGGGGGGATATGGCTACACCTTC. Translation gives CASSFMGGYGYTF.

A note on this clonotype: For a library built for alpha chains, this beta chain is a stray read; little rests on its size. This chain connects TRBV12-3 or TRBV12-4 to TRBJ2-7, with TRBD1 as a possible D gene (6 bases). V was cut by 5 bases and J by 6 bases, with 14 bases left in between. The CDR3 runs to 13 residues. This CDR3 reads CASSLKQGSEQYV. CDR3 DNA: TGTGCCAGCAGTCTAAAACAGGGATCCGAGCAGTACGTC.

By sample share, this clonotype is medium-sized. The library was designed around alpha chains, so this beta chain is a stray read whose abundance carries little weight. The CDR3 DNA reads as TGCAGCGCCAAGACAGGGAGCTCCTACGAGCAGTACTTC. Translated: CSAKTGSSYEQYF. The rearrangement links TRBV29-1 to TRBJ2-7, with 7 bases aligning to TRBD1. After removal of 7 bases from V and 0 bases from J, the junction contained 6 bases not matched to a gene. CDR3 length: 13 residues. CDR1 is SQVTM and CDR2 is ANQGSEA in the germline V gene.